This T cell receptor (beta chain) was recorded in a study of blood T cell repertoires in COVID-19. Study as a whole: Both acute and convalescent COVID-19 samples were obtained from the United States, Italy and Spain. From T cells, B-cell-depleted T cells, or PBMCs came the material, which was cDNA or gDNA.

The CDR3 runs 16 residues. The V gene's germline CDR1 is LGHDT and CDR2 YNNKEL (reference sequence). The V gene end was trimmed by 4 bases and the J gene end by 0 bases; junction bases not matched to a gene: 5. Original data processing: Quantification of nucleated cells was approximated via reference gene primer amplification. Libraries were prepared by immunoSEQ multiplex PCR; TCRdb keeps only in-frame clonotypes and omits some of them. The DNA gave D and trimming, while V, J and clone size come from that table. The sample yields about 70,000 clones, over 85% seen once. The V gene is TRBV3-1 (or the pseudogene TRBV3-2), the J gene TRBJ2-2; 7 bases map to TRBD2. The sequence derives from a man aged 45-65 years with acute or convalescent COVID-19. The sequenced sample consisted of peripheral blood. CDR3: CASSPGGGSNTGELFF. The DNA of the CDR3 is TGTGCCAGCAGCCCCGGGGGAGGGTCGAACACCGGGGAGCTGTTTTTT.